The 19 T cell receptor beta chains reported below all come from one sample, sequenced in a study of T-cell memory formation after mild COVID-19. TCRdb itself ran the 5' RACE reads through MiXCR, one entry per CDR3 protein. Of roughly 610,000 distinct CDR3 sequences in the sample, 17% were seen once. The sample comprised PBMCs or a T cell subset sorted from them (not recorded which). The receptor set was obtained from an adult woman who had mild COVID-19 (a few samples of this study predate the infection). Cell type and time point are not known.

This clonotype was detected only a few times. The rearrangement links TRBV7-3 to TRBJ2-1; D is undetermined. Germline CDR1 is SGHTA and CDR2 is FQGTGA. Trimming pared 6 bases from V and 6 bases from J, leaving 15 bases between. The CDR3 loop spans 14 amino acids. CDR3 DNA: TGTGCCAGCAGTCGTGCGGCGGCAAGCAATGAGCAGTTCTTC. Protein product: CASSRAAASNEQFF.

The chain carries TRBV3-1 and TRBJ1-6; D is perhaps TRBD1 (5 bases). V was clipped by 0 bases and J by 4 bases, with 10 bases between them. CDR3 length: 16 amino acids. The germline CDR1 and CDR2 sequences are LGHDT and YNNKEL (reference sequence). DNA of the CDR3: TGTGCCAGCAGCCAAGAGGGGGGAAGGTATAATTCACCCCTCCACTTT. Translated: CASSQEGGRYNSPLHF. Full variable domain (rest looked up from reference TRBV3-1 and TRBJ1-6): DTAVSQTPKYLVTQMGNDKSIKCEQNLGHDTMYWYKQDSKKFLKIMFSYNNKELIINETVPNRFSPKSPDKAHLNLHINSLELGDSAVYFCASSQEGGRYNSPLHFGNGTRLTVT.

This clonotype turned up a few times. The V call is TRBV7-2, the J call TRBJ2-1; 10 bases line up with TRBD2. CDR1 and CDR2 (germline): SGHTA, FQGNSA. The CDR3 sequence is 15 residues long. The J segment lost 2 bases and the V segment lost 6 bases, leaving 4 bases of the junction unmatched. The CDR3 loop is CASRPAGGTYNEQFF. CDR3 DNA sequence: TGTGCCAGCAGACCAGCGGGGGGGACCTACAATGAGCAGTTCTTC.

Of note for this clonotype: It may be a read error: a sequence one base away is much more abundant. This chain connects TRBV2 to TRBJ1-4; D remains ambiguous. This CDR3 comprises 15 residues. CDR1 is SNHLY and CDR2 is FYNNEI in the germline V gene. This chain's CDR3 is CASSEAGIPNEKLLF. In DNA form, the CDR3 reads TGTGCCAGCAGTGAAGCGGGGATACCTAATGAAAAACTGCTTTTT.

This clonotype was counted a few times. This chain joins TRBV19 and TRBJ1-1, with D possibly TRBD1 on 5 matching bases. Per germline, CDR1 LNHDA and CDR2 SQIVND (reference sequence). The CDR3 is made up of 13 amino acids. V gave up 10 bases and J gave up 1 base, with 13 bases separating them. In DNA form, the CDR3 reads TGTGCCACTAAGGGGCAGCCGAACACTGAAGCTTTCTTT. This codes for CATKGQPNTEAFF.

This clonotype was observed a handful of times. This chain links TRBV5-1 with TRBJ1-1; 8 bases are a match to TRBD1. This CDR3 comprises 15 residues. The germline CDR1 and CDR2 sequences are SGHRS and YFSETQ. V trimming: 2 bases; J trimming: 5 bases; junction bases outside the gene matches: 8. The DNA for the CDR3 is TGCGCCAGCAGCTTCCATGGACAGGGCGGGACTGAAGCTTTCTTT. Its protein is CASSFHGQGGTEAFF.

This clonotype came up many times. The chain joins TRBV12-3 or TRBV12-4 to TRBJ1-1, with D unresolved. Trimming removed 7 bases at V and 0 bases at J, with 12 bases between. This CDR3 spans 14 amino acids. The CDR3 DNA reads TGTGCCAGCAAACCGACGGGGATGAACACTGAAGCTTTCTTT. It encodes CASKPTGMNTEAFF.

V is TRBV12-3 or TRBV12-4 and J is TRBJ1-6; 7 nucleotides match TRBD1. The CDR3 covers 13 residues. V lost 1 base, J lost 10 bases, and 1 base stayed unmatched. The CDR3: CASSLVRGSPLHF. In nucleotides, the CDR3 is TGTGCCAGCAGTTTAGTCAGGGGGTCACCCCTCCACTTT.

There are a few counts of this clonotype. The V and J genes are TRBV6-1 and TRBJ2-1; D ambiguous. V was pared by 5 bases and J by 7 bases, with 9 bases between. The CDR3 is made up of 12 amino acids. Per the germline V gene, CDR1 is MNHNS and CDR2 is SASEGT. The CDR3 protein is CASSSRRNEQFF. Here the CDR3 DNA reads TGTGCCAGCAGTTCCCGAAGGAATGAGCAGTTCTTC.

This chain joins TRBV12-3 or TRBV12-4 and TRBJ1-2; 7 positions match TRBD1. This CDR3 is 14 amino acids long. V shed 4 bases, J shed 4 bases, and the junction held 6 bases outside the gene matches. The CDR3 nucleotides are TGTGCCAGCAGTTACAGAGACAGGGCCTATGGCTACACCTTC. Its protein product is CASSYRDRAYGYTF.

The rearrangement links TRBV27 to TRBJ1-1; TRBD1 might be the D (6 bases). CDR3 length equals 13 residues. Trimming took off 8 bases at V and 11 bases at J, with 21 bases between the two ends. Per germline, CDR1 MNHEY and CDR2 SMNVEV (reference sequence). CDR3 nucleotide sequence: TGTGCCAGCGGGTTGTCCGGGACAATAGGGGCTTTCTTT. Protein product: CASGLSGTIGAFF.

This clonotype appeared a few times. The CDR3 bases are TGTGCCAGCAGCCAAGTGCTCAGACCTGGGGAGACCCAGTACTTC. Its protein product is CASSQVLRPGETQYF. The chain combines TRBV4-2 with TRBJ2-5; the D is unclear. With 1 base removed from V and 5 bases from J, the gap between germline ends came to 14 bases. The CDR3 is 15 amino acids. Germline V gene lookup returns CDR1 LGHNA and CDR2 YNFKEQ.

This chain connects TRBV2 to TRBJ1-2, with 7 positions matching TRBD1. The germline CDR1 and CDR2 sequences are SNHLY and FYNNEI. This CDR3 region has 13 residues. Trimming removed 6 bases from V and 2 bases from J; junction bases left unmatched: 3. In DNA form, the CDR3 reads TGTGCCAGCAGGGCGACAGGGAACTATGGCTACACCTTC. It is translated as CASRATGNYGYTF.

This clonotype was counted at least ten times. The CDR3 DNA follows: TGTGCCAGCAGCGATACCCTACAGGGGGATAGCAATCAGCCCCAGCATTTT. Translating it yields CASSDTLQGDSNQPQHF. This chain uses TRBV7-2 with TRBJ1-5; the match to TRBD1 covers 8 bases. The CDR3 contains 17 residues. Per germline, CDR1 SGHTA and CDR2 FQGNSA. V was clipped by 5 bases and J by 0 bases; unmatched bases: 9.

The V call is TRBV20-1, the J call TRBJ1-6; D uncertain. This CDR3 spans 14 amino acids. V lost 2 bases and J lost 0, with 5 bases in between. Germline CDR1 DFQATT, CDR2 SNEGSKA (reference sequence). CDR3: CSARRSSYNSPLHF. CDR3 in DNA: TGCAGTGCTAGACGGAGCTCCTATAATTCACCCCTCCACTTT.

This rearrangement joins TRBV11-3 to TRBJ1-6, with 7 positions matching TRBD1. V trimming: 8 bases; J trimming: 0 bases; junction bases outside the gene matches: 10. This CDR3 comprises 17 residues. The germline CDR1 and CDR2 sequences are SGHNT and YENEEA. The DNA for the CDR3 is TGTGCCAGCCAAATCAACAGGGGTAGCTCCTATAATTCACCCCTCCACTTT. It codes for CASQINRGSSYNSPLHF.

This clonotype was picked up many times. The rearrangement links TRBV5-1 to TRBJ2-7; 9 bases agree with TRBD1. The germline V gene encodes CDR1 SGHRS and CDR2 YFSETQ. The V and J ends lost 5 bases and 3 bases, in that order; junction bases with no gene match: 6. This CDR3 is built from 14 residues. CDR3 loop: CASSPGTGIYEQYF. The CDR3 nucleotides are TGCGCCAGCAGTCCCGGGACAGGGATCTACGAGCAGTACTTC.

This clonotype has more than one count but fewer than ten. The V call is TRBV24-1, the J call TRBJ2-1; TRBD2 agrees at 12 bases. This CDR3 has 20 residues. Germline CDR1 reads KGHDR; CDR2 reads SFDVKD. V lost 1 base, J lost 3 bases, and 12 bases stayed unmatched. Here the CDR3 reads CATSDLGTSGRTRNYNEQFF. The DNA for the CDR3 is TGTGCCACCAGTGATTTAGGTACTAGCGGGAGGACACGCAACTACAATGAGCAGTTCTTC.

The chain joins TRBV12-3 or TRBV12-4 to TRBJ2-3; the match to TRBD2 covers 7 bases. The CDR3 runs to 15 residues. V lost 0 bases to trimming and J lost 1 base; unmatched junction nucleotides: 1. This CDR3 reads CASSLAAGGTDTQYF. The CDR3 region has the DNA TGTGCCAGCAGTTTAGCGGCGGGGGGCACAGATACGCAGTATTTT.